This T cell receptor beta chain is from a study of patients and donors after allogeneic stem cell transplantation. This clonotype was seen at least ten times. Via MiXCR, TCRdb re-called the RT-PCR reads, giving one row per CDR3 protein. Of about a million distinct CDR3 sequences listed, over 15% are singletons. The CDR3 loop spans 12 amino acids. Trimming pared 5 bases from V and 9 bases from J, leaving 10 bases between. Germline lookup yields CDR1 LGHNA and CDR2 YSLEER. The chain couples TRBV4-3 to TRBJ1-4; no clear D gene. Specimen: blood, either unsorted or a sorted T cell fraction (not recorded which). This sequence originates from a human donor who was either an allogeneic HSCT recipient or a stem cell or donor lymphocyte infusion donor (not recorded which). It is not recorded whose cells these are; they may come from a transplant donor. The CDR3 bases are TGCGCCAGCAGCATTAACCCCAAAAAACTGTTTTTT. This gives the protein CASSINPKKLFF.